This TCR beta chain was identified during a study of beta chain features in type 1 diabetes. General study results and limits: There was a moderate but significant shortening of TCRB CDR3s in all four CD4+ subsets of Type 1 diabetes patients. Patients with type 1 diabetes showed fewer VDJ junction insertions and more deletions.

In this sample, this clone turned up a few times. The antigen remains undetermined. CDR1 MGHDK and CDR2 SYGVNS come from the germline V gene. The CDR3 covers 14 residues. The ends lost 4 bases at V and 2 bases at J; junction bases unmatched: 1. cDNA synthesis used the whole RNA isolate, giving expressed TCRB sequences. Generated by immunoSEQ multiplex PCR, the TCRdb table keeps only in-frame clones and is missing some. This repertoire shows a few hundred thousand clones, around 16% found once; its top ten account for about 0.092%. Heparinised blood was drawn once per donor, averaging around 120 mL. Each sorted population was over 98% pure.

What was sequenced was naive CD4+ T cells from blood. The rearrangement joins TRBV25-1 to TRBJ2-3, with 9 bases aligning to TRBD1. This clonotype was obtained from a man aged 30-40 years with type 1 diabetes. CDR3 nucleotide sequence: TGTGCCAGCAGTGTACAGGGGGCCACAGATACGCAGTATTTT. Translated, it gives CASSVQGATDTQYF.